The rows below give T cell receptor beta chains drawn from one sample of a study of T cell responses to AZD1222 COVID-19 vaccine. Data came from immunoSEQ multiplex PCR; TCRdb stores just in-frame clones and leaves some out. The sample includes about 140,000 clones, just under 95% of them seen just once. Sample: peripheral blood, taken 28 days after the second AZD1222 dose. The origin of the receptors is an adult who received the AZD1222 COVID-19 vaccine. Both conserved end residues are part of each CDR3. D genes are given only for firm matches. Size values are once, few and many counts, or a class for expanded clones, and some rows have none.

TRBJ1-1 | TRBV19 | 12 | . | TRBD1 | CASNRGYTEAFF | TGTGCCAGTAACAGGGGGTACACTGAAGCTTTCTTT
TRBJ2-5 | TRBV5-6 | 16 | . | . | CASSLAGRIFGETQYF | TGTGCCAGCAGCTTGGCCGGTAGGATTTTCGGAGAGACCCAGTACTTC
TRBJ2-2 | TRBV19 | 15 | . | TRBD1 | CASKRQGQDTGELFF | TGTGCCAGTAAAAGGCAGGGACAGGACACCGGGGAGCTGTTTTTT
TRBJ1-3 | TRBV4-1 | 16 | few | . | CASSQAYAISGNTIYF | TGCGCCAGCAGCCAAGCTTATGCGATCTCTGGAAACACCATATATTTT
TRBJ1-1 | TRBV4-2 | 19 | . | TRBD1 | CASSQWGNAGTGLDTEAFF | TGTGCCAGCAGCCAGTGGGGGAATGCCGGGACAGGGTTAGACACTGAAGCTTTCTTT
TRBJ1-2 | TRBV18 | 15 | . | . | CASSPQEGKHYGYTF | TGTGCCAGCTCACCCCAAGAAGGGAAGCACTATGGCTACACCTTC
TRBJ2-1 | TRBV4-1 | 15 | . | . | CASSHTPQGYNEQFF | TGCGCCAGCAGCCATACCCCACAGGGCTACAATGAGCAGTTCTTC
TRBJ1-6 | TRBV3-1/TRBV3-2 | 13 | . | . | CASSPISGSPLHF | TGTGCCAGCAGCCCTATATCAGGGTCACCCCTCCACTTT
TRBJ2-1 | TRBV4-1 | 17 | . | TRBD2 | CASSQDRTSGMVNEQFF | TGCGCCAGCAGCCAAGATAGGACTAGCGGGATGGTAAATGAGCAGTTCTTC
TRBJ2-5 | TRBV7-8 | 16 | . | . | CASSSVSVRRGETQYF | TGTGCCAGCAGCTCCGTGTCGGTCAGACGGGGAGAGACCCAGTACTTC
TRBJ2-1 | TRBV13 | 14 | . | . | CASSLGEGYNEQFF | TGTGCCAGCAGCTTAGGGGAAGGCTACAATGAGCAGTTCTTC
TRBJ1-1 | TRBV11-3 | 14 | . | . | CASSLSGEGLEAFF | TGTGCCAGCAGCTTATCCGGGGAGGGTTTAGAAGCTTTCTTT
TRBJ2-1 | TRBV9 | 15 | . | TRBD2 | CASSTSGALYNEQFF | TGTGCCAGCAGTACTAGCGGGGCATTGTACAATGAGCAGTTCTTC
TRBJ1-2 | TRBV6-5 | 14 | . | . | CASTQGPTYYGYTF | TGTGCCAGCACCCAGGGTCCCACATACTATGGCTACACCTTC
TRBJ2-2 | TRBV19 | 13 | . | . | CASSMGPTGELFF | TGTGCCAGTTCTATGGGCCCCACCGGGGAGCTGTTTTTT
TRBJ1-1 | TRBV5-6 | 16 | . | . | CASSLWRWGMNTEAFF | TGTGCCAGCAGCTTGTGGAGGTGGGGCATGAACACTGAAGCTTTCTTT
TRBJ2-7 | TRBV11-2 | 10 | . | . | CASGVYEQYF | TGTGCCAGCGGCGTATACGAGCAGTACTTC
TRBJ1-6 | TRBV2 | 15 | . | . | CASSDRLPHNSPLHF | TGTGCCAGCAGTGATCGGCTCCCCCATAATTCACCCCTCCACTTT
TRBJ1-5 | TRBV2 | 14 | . | TRBD1 | CASSAGQGNQPQHF | TGTGCCAGCAGTGCGGGACAGGGGAATCAGCCCCAGCATTTT